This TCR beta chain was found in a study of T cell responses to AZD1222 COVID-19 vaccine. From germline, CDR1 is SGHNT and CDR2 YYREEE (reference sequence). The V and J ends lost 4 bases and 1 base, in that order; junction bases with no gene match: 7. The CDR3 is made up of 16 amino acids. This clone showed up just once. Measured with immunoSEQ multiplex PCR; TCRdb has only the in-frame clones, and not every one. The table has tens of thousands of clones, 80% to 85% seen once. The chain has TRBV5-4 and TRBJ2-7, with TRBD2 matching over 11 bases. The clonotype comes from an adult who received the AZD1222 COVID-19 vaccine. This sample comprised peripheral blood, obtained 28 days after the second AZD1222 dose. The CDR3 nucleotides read TGTGCCAGCAGCCAAATAGCGGGGGGGTTATCCTACGAGCAGTACTTC. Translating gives CASSQIAGGLSYEQYF.